Shown below are 20 T cell receptor beta chains from a single sample sequenced in a study of response to subunit inactivated influenza vaccine. TCRdb re-derived calls from the RT-PCR reads in MiXCR, one entry per CDR3 protein. The sample has about 540,000 distinct CDR3 sequences; around 21% are singletons. The data also belong to a second study, concerning T cells expressing NK-cell markers. Per that study: A 5'RACE template switching approach incorporating UMIs was used to make TCR beta cDNA.

Sequenced material: CD4+ T cells sorted from PBMCs, taken 11 to 12 days after vaccination. Receptor source: a man between 50 and 59 years old who received an inactivated influenza vaccine.

This clonotype was seen at least ten times. Germline is not matched at one junction end, which may reflect a read error. This chain uses TRBV5-1 with TRBJ1-1; no reliable D call. This CDR3 region has 14 residues. CDR1 and CDR2 (germline): SGHRS, YFSETQ. As DNA, the CDR3 is TGTGCCAGCAGCTTAGGCGAAATGAACACTGAAGCTTTCTTT. This translates into CASSLGEMNTEAFF.

This clonotype was observed a few times. The chain has TRBV6-1 and TRBJ1-6; 8 bases align to TRBD1. V gave up 7 bases and J gave up 5 bases; unmatched junction bases: 7. The CDR3 is 15 residues long. The germline gives CDR1 MNHNS, CDR2 SASEGT. This CDR3 is CASTSDRVDNSPLHF. The CDR3 region has the DNA TGTGCCAGCACCTCGGACAGGGTTGATAATTCACCCCTCCACTTT.

J is TRBJ2-2 and V is TRBV2; possibly TRBD1 or TRBD2 for D (5 bases each). Germline CDR1 is SNHLY and CDR2 is FYNNEI. The CDR3 has 16 residues. V was pared by 3 bases and J by 0 bases, with 11 bases between. The CDR3 region is CASSEGWDPNTGELFF. The CDR3 DNA reads TGTGCCAGCAGTGAGGGGTGGGACCCGAACACCGGGGAGCTGTTTTTT.

The gene calls are TRBV10-3 and TRBJ1-2, with TRBD1 matching 8 bases. This CDR3 spans 13 amino acids. With 5 bases clipped from V and 5 bases from J, the junction kept 4 bases outside the gene matches. Looked up from germline, CDR1 is ENHRY and CDR2 is SYGVKD. The DNA for the CDR3 is TGTGCCATCAGTCCGGGACAGGAATATGGCTACACCTTC. Translation gives CAISPGQEYGYTF.

This clonotype has just a few counts. J is TRBJ2-5 and V is TRBV15; D unclear. Trimming removed 5 bases at V and 6 bases at J, with 28 bases between. Germline loops: CDR1 LNHNV, CDR2 YYDKDF (reference sequence). This CDR3 is built from 18 residues. In nucleotides, the CDR3 is TGTGCCACCAGCGGGGATTTAGGTGGGCAACGGCTCAGACAGACCCAGTACTTC. Translation: CATSGDLGGQRLRQTQYF. The variable domain in full, completed from reference TRBV15 and TRBJ2-5, reads DAMVIQNPRYQVTQFGKPVTLSCSQTLNHNVMYWYQQKSSQAPKLLFHYYDKDFNNEADTPDNFQSRRPNTSFCFLDIRSPGLGDTAMYLCATSGDLGGQRLRQTQYFGPGTRLLVL.

The chain uses TRBV30 and TRBJ2-5; D possibly corresponds to TRBD1 (5 bases). Between the trimmed V and J ends, which lost 1 base and 4 bases, there was a span of 10 bases. CDR3 length: 13 residues. CDR1 is GTSNPN, CDR2 SVGIG, per germline (reference sequence). This chain's CDR3 is CAWSGVRGETQYF. The CDR3 DNA follows: TGTGCCTGGAGTGGGGTTAGGGGAGAGACCCAGTACTTC.

The CDR3 DNA reads TGCGCCAGCAGCTTCGGACAGGGCTTATACTCTGGGGCCAACGTCCTGACTTTC. This codes for CASSFGQGLYSGANVLTF. The J gene is TRBJ2-6, the V gene TRBV5-1, with 8 bases fitting TRBD1. Germline V gene lookup returns CDR1 SGHRS and CDR2 YFSETQ. The CDR3 has 18 amino acids. V shed 2 bases, J shed 0 bases, and the junction held 7 bases outside the gene matches.

The gene calls are TRBV30 and TRBJ1-3, with TRBD1 identical over 7 bases. Germline V gene sequence: CDR1 GTSNPN, CDR2 SVGIG (reference sequence). This CDR3 has 16 residues. V lost 4 bases to trimming and J lost 0 bases; unmatched junction nucleotides: 9. In nucleotides, the CDR3 is TGTGCCTGGAATAAGAAGGGGGCCAGCTCTGGAAACACCATATATTTT. Translated: CAWNKKGASSGNTIYF. Complete variable domain (other parts from reference TRBV30 and TRBJ1-3): SQTIHQWPATLVQPVGSPLSLECTVEGTSNPNLYWYRQAAGRGLQLLFYSVGIGQISSEVPQNLSASRPQDRQFILSSKKLLLSDSGFYLCAWNKKGASSGNTIYFGEGSWLTVV.

This chain links TRBV20-1 with TRBJ2-6; tentatively, D is TRBD1 (5 bases). Per germline, CDR1 DFQATT and CDR2 SNEGSKA (reference sequence). This CDR3 has 18 amino acids. V gave up 0 bases and J gave up 0 bases, with 15 bases separating them. The CDR3 is CSARDRFTGYSGANVLTF. The CDR3 DNA sequence: TGCAGTGCTAGAGACCGCTTTACAGGCTACTCTGGGGCCAACGTCCTGACTTTC.

This clonotype has only one observation. V and J are TRBV18 and TRBJ2-1, with D perhaps given as TRBD1 or TRBD2 (5 bases each). Trimming pared 3 bases from V and 9 bases from J, leaving 15 bases between. Germline CDR1 and CDR2: KGHSH and LQKENI. The CDR3 extends over 14 amino acids. The CDR3 loop reads CASSPVGVNGEQFF. CDR3 in DNA: TGTGCCAGCTCACCCGTGGGGGTTAATGGTGAGCAGTTCTTC.

The V call is TRBV5-1, the J call TRBJ1-6; D perhaps matches TRBD1 (5 bases). CDR3 length: 17 residues. Between the trimmed V and J ends, which lost 1 base and 0 bases, there was a span of 11 bases. Germline loops: CDR1 SGHRS, CDR2 YFSETQ. CDR3 in amino acids: CASSLSGGSSYNSPLHF. The CDR3, as DNA: TGCGCCAGCAGCTTGTCGGGGGGGAGCTCCTATAATTCACCCCTCCACTTT.

CDR3 sequence reads: CASSPGKTGPNEKLFF. Written as DNA, the CDR3 is TGTGCCAGCAGCCCGGGGAAGACAGGGCCTAATGAAAAACTGTTTTTT. This chain uses TRBV7-9 with TRBJ1-4; TRBD1 matches at 7 bases. V trimming: 5 bases; J trimming: 3 bases; junction bases outside the gene matches: 9. Germline V gives CDR1 SEHNR, CDR2 FQNEAQ (reference sequence). This CDR3 has 16 residues. Full variable domain (outside the CDR3, taken from reference TRBV7-9 and TRBJ1-4): DTGVSQNPRHKITKRGQNVTFRCDPISEHNRLYWYRQTLGQGPEFLTYFQNEAQLEKSRLLSDRFSAERPKGSFSTLEIQRTEQGDSAMYLCASSPGKTGPNEKLFFGSGTQLSVL.

The chain combines TRBV6-4 with TRBJ1-1; D gene uncertain. Germline V gene sequence: CDR1 MRHNA, CDR2 SNTAGT. This CDR3 is 14 amino acids long. Trimming removed 6 bases at V and 0 bases at J, with 11 bases between. CDR3 DNA sequence: TGTGCCAGCAGCCTCGACGAAATGAACACTGAAGCTTTCTTT. As protein: CASSLDEMNTEAFF.

This clonotype appeared a few times. The CDR3 loop is CAISWTSGRLGSSYEQYF. The DNA of the CDR3 is TGTGCCATCAGTTGGACTAGCGGGAGATTGGGGTCCTCCTACGAGCAGTACTTC. This chain joins TRBV10-3 and TRBJ2-7, with TRBD2 identical over 13 bases. From germline, CDR1 is ENHRY and CDR2 SYGVKD. The CDR3 contains 18 residues. Trimming removed 5 bases from V and 0 bases from J; junction bases left unmatched: 10.

The genes are TRBV19 and TRBJ2-6; D is ambiguous. The CDR3 sequence is 16 residues long. V lost 2 bases and J 0 bases, leaving 8 bases between the germline ends. Germline V gene data show CDR1 as LNHDA and CDR2 as SQIVND (reference sequence). CDR3 DNA: TGTGCCAGTAGTATACAGGTTACCTCTGGGGCCAACGTCCTGACTTTC. It specifies CASSIQVTSGANVLTF.

In this sample, this clonotype turned up a few times. The chain uses TRBV9 and TRBJ2-5; D may be TRBD1 (7 bases). Per the germline V gene, CDR1 is SGDLS and CDR2 is YYNGEE. The CDR3 spans 13 residues. Deletions cut 5 bases from V and 5 bases from J, with 13 bases between. This chain's CDR3 is CASSAGGYETQYF. In nucleotides, the CDR3 is TGTGCCAGCAGTGCAGGGGGGTATGAGACCCAGTACTTC.

This chain uses TRBV4-2 with TRBJ2-1, with D perhaps matching TRBD2 (5 bases). Trimming stripped 0 bases from V and 0 bases from J, with 9 bases between. This CDR3 is 16 amino acids long. CDR1 is LGHNA and CDR2 is YNFKEQ in the germline V gene. CDR3 in amino acids: CASSQDTGISYNEQFF. DNA for the CDR3: TGTGCCAGCAGCCAAGATACCGGGATCTCCTACAATGAGCAGTTCTTC.

The V gene is TRBV7-8, the J gene TRBJ2-2; D uncertain. The CDR3 extends over 16 amino acids. From germline, CDR1 is SGHVS and CDR2 FQNEAQ. Trimming stripped 0 bases from V and 4 bases from J, with 12 bases between. The DNA for the CDR3 is TGTGCCAGCAGCTTAGCCCACTGGACGAGCACCGGGGAGCTGTTTTTT. Protein: CASSLAHWTSTGELFF.

A few counts support this clonotype. The V call is TRBV2, the J call TRBJ2-7, with 11 bases fitting TRBD1. V was pared by 5 bases and J by 6 bases, with 12 bases of the junction left unmatched. CDR1 is SNHLY, CDR2 FYNNEI, per germline. The CDR3 totals 16 residues. The CDR3 DNA reads TGTGCCAGCAGTACCCCCACCGGGACAGGGGGAGGCGAGCAGTACTTC. This encodes CASSTPTGTGGGEQYF.

This clonotype showed up just a few times. The J gene is TRBJ2-6, the V gene TRBV30, with 11 nucleotides matching TRBD1. The CDR3 runs to 18 residues. J gave up 2 bases and V 2 bases, and 8 bases lay outside the gene matches. Germline V gives CDR1 GTSNPN, CDR2 SVGIG (reference sequence). CDR3 region: CAWSLSPGQGAGANVLTF. The CDR3 DNA sequence: TGTGCCTGGAGTCTCAGTCCGGGACAGGGGGCTGGGGCCAACGTCCTGACTTTC.